The TCR beta chain under discussion was sequenced for a study of shared clonotypes between healthy human individuals. Overall study findings and caveats: Blood was the only sampled material, and tissue repertoires likely differ.

A word on this clone: Its specificity is not known.

Clones were read by immunoSEQ multiplex PCR, and TCRdb kept only the in-frame ones, dropping some. The table lists about 2 million clones, about 95% of them singletons, with 0.13% in the top ten. This CDR3 contains 14 residues. Germline V gives CDR1 GTSNPN, CDR2 SVGIG (reference sequence). Trimming took off 0 bases at V and 4 bases at J, with 12 bases between the two ends. V and J are TRBV30 and TRBJ1-2; D is possibly TRBD1 (5 bases). Sequenced material: naive CD4+ T cells sorted from blood. Stated subset: CD45RA+ positively selected. The receptor's source is a man between 18 and 35 years old in good health. The CDR3 DNA reads as TGTGCCTGGAGTGTGGGGGTGGTAGGCTATGGCTACACCTTC. This sequence encodes CAWSVGVVGYGYTF.